The entry below describes one T cell receptor (beta chain). The sample contains more than one DNA sequence encoding this CDR3. The sample originates from a study of control samples from healthy donors and cancer patients. The CDR3 length is 12 residues. V was shortened by 1 base and J by 4 bases, with 2 bases between the two germline ends. Germline V gene lookup returns CDR1 LGHDT and CDR2 YNNKEL (reference sequence). Sequencing was performed with immunoSEQ multiplex PCR; in TCRdb, only in-frame clones are kept and a portion is missing. The table shows 90,000 to 130,000 clones, with roughly 90% occurring only once.

This TCR was recovered from a woman aged 60-75 years with lung cancer. Sequencing was done on a sample of PBMCs. The rearrangement uses TRBV3-1 (or the pseudogene TRBV3-2) and TRBJ1-3; no clear D gene. The CDR3 is CASSQAGNTIYF. CDR3 DNA: TGTGCCAGCAGCCAAGCGGGAAACACCATATATTTT.